The 17 T cell receptor beta chains listed next were all sequenced from one sample in a study of blood T cell repertoires in COVID-19. The assay was immunoSEQ multiplex PCR, and TCRdb's table has in-frame clones only and misses some. Seen here are 200,000 to 250,000 clones, 80% to 85% observed once, and the top ten hold 18%. The sequencing sample was made of peripheral blood. These receptors were obtained from a woman aged 80 or over with active or convalescent COVID-19.

The chain is built from TRBV27 and TRBJ2-1, with 10 bases fitting TRBD1. V shed 3 bases, J shed 2 bases, and the junction held 4 bases outside the gene matches. The CDR3 runs 16 residues. Germline lookup yields CDR1 MNHEY and CDR2 SMNVEV (reference sequence). The CDR3 region has the DNA TGTGCCAGCAGTTTCAGTGGGACAGGGGCCTACAATGAGCAGTTCTTC. This translates into CASSFSGTGAYNEQFF.

The chain has TRBV4-1 and TRBJ2-2; a possible D gene is TRBD2 (5 bases). CDR3 length: 16 residues. Germline values: CDR1 MGHRA, CDR2 YSYEKL. V dropped 7 bases and J dropped 2 bases, with 17 bases sitting between them. The CDR3 DNA is TGCGCCAGCAACCGAGGGTACGGGGTTAACACCGGGGAGCTGTTTTTT. Translated, it gives CASNRGYGVNTGELFF.

This clone has just one count. The V gene is TRBV4-1, the J gene TRBJ1-4; 7 nucleotides align to TRBD1. There are 15 residues in the CDR3. Germline CDR1 MGHRA, CDR2 YSYEKL. V shed 4 bases, J shed 5 bases, and the junction held 7 bases outside the gene matches. In DNA form, the CDR3 reads TGCGCCAGCAGCCGTAACGACAGGGTCAATGAAAAACTGTTTTTT. It specifies CASSRNDRVNEKLFF.

A word on this clone: Other DNA variants within this sample encode the same CDR3. The chain employs TRBV9 and TRBJ2-3; TRBD1 matches at 7 bases. Germline V CDR1 and CDR2: SGDLS, YYNGEE. CDR3 length: 15 amino acids. Unmatched junction bases numbered 3, after V lost 0 bases and J lost 2 bases. CDR3 sequence reads: CASSVAGTDTDTQYF. The CDR3 nucleotides read TGTGCCAGCAGCGTAGCGGGGACAGACACAGATACGCAGTATTTT.

V and J are TRBV9 and TRBJ2-3, with 8 bases matching TRBD2. This CDR3 has 18 residues. Germline assignment: CDR1 SGDLS and CDR2 YYNGEE. V trimming: 2 bases; J trimming: 2 bases; junction bases outside the gene matches: 13. CDR3 in amino acids: CASSVGSGTSPSTDTQYF. The CDR3 DNA follows: TGTGCCAGCAGCGTGGGGAGCGGGACTAGTCCGTCCACAGATACGCAGTATTTT.

The rearrangement uses TRBV6-5 and TRBJ2-7; maybe TRBD1 (5 bases). The CDR3 contains 13 residues. The V end lost 6 bases, the J end lost 2 bases, and 11 bases lay between the germline ends. Looked up from germline, CDR1 is MNHEY and CDR2 is SVGAGI. Here the CDR3 DNA reads TGTGCCAGCAGCCAGGGTGAGACCTACGAGCAGTACTTC. Its translation: CASSQGETYEQYF.

The rearrangement links TRBV5-4 to TRBJ2-7; D not certain. The length of the CDR3 is 13 residues. V was clipped by 4 bases and J by 6 bases, with 14 bases between them. Germline V lookup: CDR1 SGHNT, CDR2 YYREEE (reference sequence). This CDR3 reads CASSRPDTSEQYF. Here the CDR3 DNA reads TGTGCCAGCAGCCGACCTGACACCTCCGAGCAGTACTTC.

This clone was recorded once. This chain connects TRBV9 to TRBJ2-5, with TRBD2 matching over 12 bases. Germline values: CDR1 SGDLS, CDR2 YYNGEE. This CDR3 spans 15 amino acids. Trimming at V came to 6 bases and at J to 5 bases, leaving 8 bases not matched to a gene. Here the CDR3 reads CASTLAGGPWETQYF. In DNA form, the CDR3 reads TGTGCCAGCACCCTAGCGGGAGGGCCCTGGGAGACCCAGTACTTC.

The chain uses TRBV7-9 and TRBJ2-1, with a weak D call TRBD1 (6 bases). Per germline, CDR1 SEHNR and CDR2 FQNEAQ (reference sequence). The CDR3 runs 15 residues. V dropped 6 bases and J dropped 3 bases, with 15 bases sitting between them. CDR3 residues: CASSFDRNIYNEQFF. CDR3 coding DNA: TGTGCCAGCAGTTTTGACAGGAATATCTACAATGAGCAGTTCTTC.

This CDR3 is CASSQGAGRHHEQYF. The CDR3 DNA sequence: TGTGCCAGCAGCCAAGGGGCAGGGAGGCACCACGAGCAGTACTTC. V and J are TRBV3-1 (or the pseudogene TRBV3-2) and TRBJ2-7, with TRBD2 as a possible D gene (6 bases). The CDR3 extends over 15 amino acids. Germline CDR1 and CDR2: LGHDT and YNNKEL (reference sequence). V was trimmed by 1 base and J by 5 bases, leaving 15 bases between them.

The chain is built from TRBV5-1 and TRBJ2-7; 9 bases fit TRBD1. Trimming at V came to 3 bases and at J to 2 bases, leaving 3 bases not matched to a gene. Germline lookup yields CDR1 SGHRS and CDR2 YFSETQ. The CDR3 is 14 residues long. The DNA of the CDR3 is TGCGCCAGCAGCTGGGGGACAGGGACCTACGAGCAGTACTTC. The encoded protein is CASSWGTGTYEQYF.

The CDR3: CASSLTDRTNTGELFF. In DNA form, the CDR3 reads TGCGCCAGCAGCTTAACCGACAGGACGAACACCGGGGAGCTGTTTTTT. The chain combines TRBV5-1 with TRBJ2-2; a possible D gene is TRBD1 (6 bases). Germline CDR1 is SGHRS and CDR2 is YFSETQ. The CDR3 length is 16 residues. V lost 2 bases, J lost 0 bases, and 11 bases lay in between.

In this sample, this clone turned up a few times. The chain employs TRBV2 and TRBJ2-7; 12 nucleotides align to TRBD2. CDR1 and CDR2 (germline): SNHLY, FYNNEI. The CDR3 is 14 amino acids. Losses at the gene ends were 8 bases for V and 6 bases for J; bases not matched to a gene: 8. CDR3 DNA sequence: TGTGCCAGCTGTGGAACTAGCGGGGGGTTCGAGCAGTACTTC. Translated, it gives CASCGTSGGFEQYF.

This sequence joins TRBV19 and TRBJ2-7, with 13 nucleotides matching TRBD2. After removal of 5 bases from V and 0 bases from J, the junction contained 7 bases not matched to a gene. The CDR3 covers 17 residues. Germline V gene data show CDR1 as LNHDA and CDR2 as SQIVND (reference sequence). CDR3 protein: CASSPGTSGALSYEQYF. DNA of the CDR3: TGTGCCAGTAGTCCAGGGACTAGCGGGGCCCTCTCCTACGAGCAGTACTTC.

The rearrangement joins TRBV29-1 to TRBJ1-1; 8 bases are shared with TRBD1. Losses at the gene ends were 4 bases for V and 0 bases for J; bases not matched to a gene: 7. CDR3 length equals 15 residues. The germline V gene encodes CDR1 SQVTM and CDR2 ANQGSEA. CDR3 sequence: CSVGAGGYMNTEAFF. CDR3 DNA sequence: TGCAGCGTTGGAGCAGGGGGCTATATGAACACTGAAGCTTTCTTT.

The V and J genes are TRBV4-3 and TRBJ1-1; 9 bases are a match to TRBD1. V was clipped by 4 bases and J by 1 base; unmatched bases: 7. The V gene's germline CDR1 is LGHNA and CDR2 YSLEER. There are 16 residues in the CDR3. The CDR3 DNA sequence: TGCGCCAGCAGCCCCGGGACAGGGAGAAAGAACACTGAAGCTTTCTTT. Encoded protein: CASSPGTGRKNTEAFF.

The J gene is TRBJ1-1, the V gene TRBV25-1; D is perhaps TRBD1 (5 bases). In germline, CDR1 is MGHDK, CDR2 SYGVNS. V lost 3 bases to trimming and J lost 3 bases, with 11 bases between them. This CDR3 is 14 amino acids long. The CDR3 reads CASSDMWGDTEAFF. The CDR3 DNA reads as TGTGCCAGCAGTGACATGTGGGGGGACACTGAAGCTTTCTTT.